The 27 T cell receptor beta chains below all came from one sample that was sequenced in a study of CD8 T cells in ankylosing spondylitis. TCRdb re-analysed the 5' RACE reads in MiXCR, keeping a single row per CDR3 protein. The sample lists 350,000 to 450,000 distinct CDR3 sequences; roughly 20% were seen once. Sequenced input: blood, either unsorted or a sorted T cell fraction (not recorded which). These receptors were collected from a male donor with ankylosing spondylitis or in good health (not recorded which).

This chain uses TRBV30 with TRBJ2-5, with 7 bases fitting TRBD2. The CDR3 is 15 amino acids. CDR1 is GTSNPN, CDR2 SVGIG, per germline (reference sequence). J gave up 9 bases and V 0 bases, and 13 bases lay outside the gene matches. The DNA of the CDR3 is TGTGCCTGGAGTGTAGGGGCTAGCGGTTCCGATTCCCAGTACTTC. This encodes CAWSVGASGSDSQYF.

There are a few counts of this clonotype. The chain joins TRBV20-1 to TRBJ2-1; 10 positions match TRBD2. The germline CDR1 and CDR2 sequences are DFQATT and SNEGSKA (reference sequence). With 0 bases clipped from V and 4 bases from J, the junction kept 9 bases outside the gene matches. The CDR3 is 17 amino acids. CDR3 region: CSARDLLLAGEYNEQFF. Written as DNA, the CDR3 is TGCAGTGCTAGAGATCTTCTCCTAGCGGGGGAGTACAATGAGCAGTTCTTC.

This clonotype was detected only a few times. The genes are TRBV5-1 and TRBJ2-5; weak D call: TRBD1 (5 bases). The CDR3 contains 15 residues. Germline lookup yields CDR1 SGHRS and CDR2 YFSETQ. The V end lost 3 bases, the J end lost 1 base, and 13 bases lay between the germline ends. CDR3 coding DNA: TGCGCCAGCAGCTGGCAATCAGGGATCCAAGAGACCCAGTACTTC. It encodes CASSWQSGIQETQYF. The whole variable domain, remainder taken from reference TRBV5-1 and TRBJ2-5, is KAGVTQTPRYLIKTRGQQVTLSCSPISGHRSVSWYQQTPGQGLQFLFEYFSETQRNKGNFPGRFSGRQFSNSRSEMNVSTLELGDSALYLCASSWQSGIQETQYFGPGTRLLVL.

V usage is TRBV7-8 and J usage is TRBJ2-1; maybe TRBD2 (6 bases). Trimming removed 5 bases from V and 10 bases from J, with 12 bases in between. Germline CDR1 SGHVS, CDR2 FQNEAQ. The CDR3 is 12 amino acids. CDR3 nucleotides: TGTGCCAGCAGCCCTCCGGGACTCGAGCAGTTCTTC. As protein: CASSPPGLEQFF.

V and J are TRBV5-1 and TRBJ2-7, with D perhaps matching TRBD1 (5 bases). The CDR3 loop spans 14 amino acids. From germline, CDR1 is SGHRS and CDR2 YFSETQ. V was clipped by 3 bases and J by 2 bases, with 12 bases between them. This CDR3 reads CASSYFQGPYEQYF. The CDR3 region has the DNA TGCGCCAGCAGCTACTTCCAGGGCCCCTACGAGCAGTACTTC.

This clonotype appeared a few times. J is TRBJ2-3 and V is TRBV7-2; D gene ambiguous. The CDR3 covers 14 residues. V was pared by 1 base and J by 6 bases, with 11 bases between. Germline V CDR1 and CDR2: SGHTA, FQGNSA. CDR3 loop: CASSLETRLDTQYF. The CDR3 region has the DNA TGTGCCAGCAGCTTAGAAACGAGATTGGATACGCAGTATTTT.

This clonotype has at least ten counts. This chain uses TRBV12-3 or TRBV12-4 with TRBJ1-4; weak D call: TRBD1 (5 bases). The CDR3 is 13 amino acids. The V gene lost 3 bases and the J gene lost 8 bases, with 10 bases spanning the gap. CDR3 region: CASSFPGQEKLFF. The CDR3 DNA is TGTGCCAGCAGTTTCCCAGGGCAAGAAAAACTGTTTTTT.

The chain is built from TRBV25-1 and TRBJ2-1; D may be TRBD2 (6 bases). Germline V gene sequence: CDR1 MGHDK, CDR2 SYGVNS. CDR3 size: 16 residues. V dropped 5 bases and J dropped 0 bases, with 14 bases sitting between them. Written as DNA, the CDR3 is TGTGCCAGCAGTCAATGGGAGGCTAGCTCCTACAATGAGCAGTTCTTC. This gives the protein CASSQWEASSYNEQFF.

The gene calls are TRBV12-3 or TRBV12-4 and TRBJ2-2; 8 bases are shared with TRBD2. CDR3 size: 16 residues. With 6 bases clipped from V and 4 bases from J, the junction kept 10 bases outside the gene matches. The CDR3 is CASRGLEEIGTGELFF. The CDR3 DNA reads TGTGCCAGCAGGGGACTAGAAGAAATCGGCACCGGGGAGCTGTTTTTT.

The table lists this clonotype with a few counts. The rearrangement joins TRBV7-6 to TRBJ1-1, with 8 positions matching TRBD1. The length of the CDR3 is 15 residues. The germline gives CDR1 SGHVS, CDR2 FNYEAQ. The junction had 9 bases not matched to a gene; V was cut back by 4 bases and J by 5 bases. CDR3 nucleotides: TGTGCCAGCAGCTATGGGTCAGGGGGCAGGACTGAAGCTTTCTTT. The encoded protein is CASSYGSGGRTEAFF.

This clonotype was seen a few times. The rearrangement joins TRBV7-3 to TRBJ2-1; tentatively, D is TRBD2 (5 bases). The germline V and J ends were trimmed by 2 bases and 7 bases, with 12 bases remaining between them. The CDR3 contains 14 residues. Looked up from germline, CDR1 is SGHTA and CDR2 is FQGTGA. The CDR3 region is CASSLSSGKNEQFF. CDR3 in DNA: TGTGCCAGCAGCTTATCTTCGGGGAAAAATGAGCAGTTCTTC.

The rearrangement links TRBV7-2 to TRBJ2-2, with D hard to call. CDR3 length: 13 amino acids. V was clipped by 8 bases and J by 1 base, with 8 bases between them. From germline, CDR1 is SGHTA and CDR2 FQGNSA. The CDR3, as DNA: TGTGCCAGCGGGCAGATGAACACCGGGGAGCTGTTTTTT. Translation gives CASGQMNTGELFF.

This clonotype has more than one count but fewer than ten. This chain links TRBV20-1 with TRBJ1-5, with D perhaps matching TRBD1 (6 bases). The CDR3 is 13 amino acids. Germline V gene sequence: CDR1 DFQATT, CDR2 SNEGSKA (reference sequence). For the CDR3, the DNA is TGCAGCCGAGGGGGGCGCAGATATCAGCCCCAGCATTTT. This codes for CSRGGRRYQPQHF.

The chain uses TRBV5-1 and TRBJ2-2; 7 positions match TRBD1. V gave up 5 bases and J gave up 3 bases; unmatched junction bases: 7. CDR1 SGHRS and CDR2 YFSETQ come from the germline V gene. The CDR3 totals 15 residues. The CDR3, as DNA: TGCGCCAGCAGACTCAGGGGGTTCGACACCGGGGAGCTGTTTTTT. Its protein product is CASRLRGFDTGELFF.

V is TRBV20-1 and J is TRBJ1-5, with D possibly matching TRBD1 (5 bases). Germline CDR1 and CDR2: DFQATT and SNEGSKA (reference sequence). The CDR3 loop spans 15 amino acids. The V and J ends lost 6 bases and 2 bases respectively, with 17 bases between them. The DNA for the CDR3 is TGCAGTGCCCAGGGCGGCATACAGGGCAATCAGCCCCAGCATTTT. Its protein product is CSAQGGIQGNQPQHF.

The chain carries TRBV7-6 and TRBJ2-7; the D is unclear. CDR1 is SGHVS, CDR2 FNYEAQ, per germline. Trimming took off 3 bases at V and 6 bases at J, with 18 bases between the two ends. CDR3 length equals 15 residues. In DNA form, the CDR3 reads TGTGCCAGCAGCTTTGTTCGATCAGCGTCAGGCGAGCAGTACTTC. It codes for CASSFVRSASGEQYF.

This chain links TRBV7-3 with TRBJ2-2; D uncertain. V was pared by 6 bases and J by 4 bases, with 6 bases between. The CDR3 runs to 12 residues. Germline V gene data show CDR1 as SGHTA and CDR2 as FQGTGA. CDR3: CASRRFTGELFF. The CDR3 DNA reads as TGTGCCAGCAGACGGTTCACCGGGGAGCTGTTTTTT.

This clonotype turned up a few times. J is TRBJ2-1 and V is TRBV6-6; 7 nucleotides align to TRBD2. Germline values: CDR1 MNHNY, CDR2 SVGAGI (reference sequence). The J segment lost 6 bases and the V segment lost 5 bases, leaving 4 bases of the junction unmatched. The CDR3 spans 13 residues. CDR3 protein: CASSHGLGNEQFF. In DNA, the CDR3 is TGTGCCAGCAGTCACGGACTAGGCAATGAGCAGTTCTTC.

The chain combines TRBV7-8 with TRBJ2-4, with D perhaps TRBD1 or TRBD2 (5 bases each). The CDR3 is 14 amino acids. Trimming stripped 5 bases from V and 6 bases from J, with 14 bases between. Germline values: CDR1 SGHVS, CDR2 FQNEAQ. CDR3 sequence: CASSRGDGGNIQYF. The CDR3, as DNA: TGTGCCAGCAGCCGTGGGGACGGAGGAAACATTCAGTACTTC.

The chain recombines TRBV10-3 with TRBJ2-3; D possibly corresponds to TRBD1 (5 bases). Germline V gives CDR1 ENHRY, CDR2 SYGVKD. V gave up 9 bases and J gave up 0 bases, with 13 bases separating them. The CDR3 is 14 amino acids. For the CDR3, the DNA is TGTGCCATAACTGACAGAGTTAGCACAGATACGCAGTATTTT. This translates into CAITDRVSTDTQYF.

The chain recombines TRBV20-1 with TRBJ2-5, with TRBD2 matching 8 bases. V lost 0 bases, J lost 5 bases, and 14 bases stayed unmatched. CDR1 DFQATT and CDR2 SNEGSKA come from the germline V gene (reference sequence). This CDR3 spans 17 amino acids. The CDR3 sequence is CSAREDRPRTSPETQYF. The CDR3 coding sequence is TGCAGTGCTAGAGAGGACCGCCCAAGGACTAGCCCCGAGACCCAGTACTTC.

In this sample, this clonotype turned up a few times. V and J are TRBV6-5 and TRBJ2-6, with D hard to call. Trimming removed 4 bases at V and 2 bases at J, with 9 bases between. The CDR3 loop spans 15 amino acids. Germline V gene lookup returns CDR1 MNHEY and CDR2 SVGAGI. CDR3 in DNA: TGTGCCAGCAGTTTAACCCGCGCTGGGGCCAACGTCCTGACTTTC. Translation: CASSLTRAGANVLTF.

This clonotype was found many times. V usage is TRBV4-1 and J usage is TRBJ2-5; D is uncertain. The CDR3 has 13 residues. Germline-derived CDR1 and CDR2 are MGHRA and YSYEKL. Trimming pared 4 bases from V and 2 bases from J, leaving 8 bases between. The CDR3, as DNA: TGCGCCAGCAGCCCAGGACCGCAAGAGACCCAGTACTTC. Residues: CASSPGPQETQYF.

The table lists this clonotype with a few counts. This chain uses TRBV11-2 with TRBJ2-7; D is possibly TRBD1 or TRBD2 (5 bases each). Germline V gene sequence: CDR1 SGHAT, CDR2 FQNNGV. V was trimmed by 0 bases and J by 11 bases, leaving 14 bases between them. This CDR3 contains 13 residues. The CDR3 protein is CASSLEPGPSEYF. CDR3 DNA sequence: TGTGCCAGCAGCTTAGAACCGGGACCAAGCGAGTACTTC.

This chain uses TRBV6-1 with TRBJ2-1; no firm D call. Germline assignment: CDR1 MNHNS and CDR2 SASEGT. V was clipped by 6 bases and J by 0 bases, with 12 bases between them. This CDR3 has 15 amino acids. Here the CDR3 reads CASSQTQSSYNEQFF. The DNA of the CDR3 is TGTGCCAGCAGCCAAACCCAATCCTCCTACAATGAGCAGTTCTTC.

V and J are TRBV12-3 or TRBV12-4 and TRBJ1-5; a possible D gene is TRBD1 (6 bases). CDR3 length equals 15 residues. V was trimmed by 6 bases and J by 0 bases, leaving 12 bases between them. Written as DNA, the CDR3 is TGTGCCAGCAGGGTACAGGGATATAGCAATCAGCCCCAGCATTTT. Residues: CASRVQGYSNQPQHF.

V gene TRBV28 combines with J gene TRBJ2-6; D is ambiguous. Germline values: CDR1 MDHEN, CDR2 SYDVKM. The CDR3 extends over 16 amino acids. Between the trimmed V and J ends, which lost 4 bases and 1 base, there was a span of 11 bases. The CDR3, as DNA: TGTGCCAGCAGTTCCCTCCGGCTGTCTGGGGCCAACGTCCTGACTTTC. This encodes CASSSLRLSGANVLTF.